The following is a T cell receptor beta chain sequence with its context. Its antigen is still unknown. Assay used: immunoSEQ multiplex PCR; TCRdb lists only in-frame clones, some missing. Seen here are roughly 200,000 clones, more than 90% observed once, and the top ten hold about 4%. The data were obtained in a study of T cell responses to AZD1222 COVID-19 vaccine. Whole-study results and caveats: Regions 160-218 and 743-854 dominated among vaccine-associated CD4 TCRs spanning spike. Recipients of AZD1222 seropositive at baseline numbered only five or six. Researchers took repertoire samples only after the peak T cell response had come.

CDR1 SGHVS and CDR2 FQNEAQ come from the germline V gene. The V end was cut by 2 bases, the J end by 8 bases, with 4 bases between. The CDR3 sequence is 12 residues long. The clonotype comes from an adult who received the MenACWY meningococcal vaccine as a control. The gene calls are TRBV7-8 and TRBJ1-6; D remains ambiguous. This specimen was peripheral blood, taken 28 days after the second dose of the MenACWY control vaccine. DNA for the CDR3: TGTGCCAGCAGCTTACCTTATTCACCCCTCCACTTT. Amino acid sequence: CASSLPYSPLHF.